The present T cell receptor beta chain was sequenced within a study of OX40 agonist ivuxolimab in advanced cancers. Overall study: There were three patients with partial responses, one having hepatocellular carcinoma and two cutaneous melanoma.

The CDR3 has 15 amino acids. The germline V gene has CDR1 SGHRS and CDR2 YFSETQ. Trimming took 0 bases from V and 0 from J, leaving 7 bases between them. General observations from the study: Clones of CD4+ and CD8+ blood T cells grew by week 6 at doses of 0.1 to 3.0 mg/kg. The authors also found low normalized T-cell clonal expansion in some nonresponders.

Patients were excluded for autoimmune disease history or systemic immunosuppression. A note on this clone: What it binds is not known.

The repertoire was sequenced with immunoSEQ multiplex PCR; TCRdb's copy has only in-frame clones and lacks some. The sample comprises around 38,000 clones, 92% of which are singletons, and roughly 9% rests with the top ten. This material consisted of CD4+ or CD8+ T cells sorted from blood, taken in a trial of the OX40 agonist ivuxolimab. This TCR was sampled from an adult with an advanced solid tumor such as melanoma, head and neck, liver or kidney cancer. The V and J genes are TRBV5-1 and TRBJ2-1; D is ambiguous. In DNA form, the CDR3 reads TGCGCCAGCAGCTTGGTACATAGCTCCTACAATGAGCAGTTCTTC. This encodes CASSLVHSSYNEQFF. Filled out from reference TRBV5-1 and TRBJ2-1, the complete variable domain reads KAGVTQTPRYLIKTRGQQVTLSCSPISGHRSVSWYQQTPGQGLQFLFEYFSETQRNKGNFPGRFSGRQFSNSRSEMNVSTLELGDSALYLCASSLVHSSYNEQFFGPGTRLTVL.